This TCR beta chain was observed in a study of early T cells in non-severe SARS-CoV-2 infection. A single record per CDR3 protein comes from TCRdb applying MiXCR to the 5' RACE reads. The data hold about 83,000 distinct CDR3 sequences, with 9% to 15% observed a single time. V lost 0 bases, J lost 9 bases, and 10 bases lay in between. There are 13 residues in the CDR3. This chain connects TRBV5-3 to TRBJ2-1; unclear D gene. TRBV5-3 has ORF status, its function being uncertain. This receptor was obtained from an adult who was a healthcare worker with PCR-confirmed SARS-CoV-2 infection or an uninfected control (not recorded which). The sequenced sample consisted of whole blood. CDR3 amino acids: CARSLDRSGEQFF. CDR3 DNA: TGTGCCAGAAGCTTGGACCGTTCTGGTGAGCAGTTCTTC.